The rows below give T cell receptor beta chains drawn from one sample of a study of radiotherapy plus CTLA-4 blockade in lung cancer. This table comes from immunoSEQ multiplex PCR, and its TCRdb copy is limited to in-frame clones, with some not included. The table includes 25,000 to 35,000 clones, approximately 82% detected once. The source material was peripheral blood, sampled from a patient treated with radiotherapy plus ipilimumab. The receptor source for this set is a human donor with non-small cell lung cancer who had stable disease on radiotherapy plus ipilimumab. CDR3s include the opening cysteine and the closing phenylalanine or tryptophan. D genes are given only for firm matches. Where a row states a size, it is once, few, many or the class of an expanded clone; other rows omit it.

NA,TRBV2,TRBJ1-6,TRBD1,CASSSTGNNSPLHF,TGTGCCAGCAGTTCGACAGGGAATAATTCACCCCTCCACTTT
NA,TRBV27,TRBJ1-2,TRBD1,CASSLAGQTYGYTF,TGTGCCAGCAGTTTAGCGGGACAGACCTATGGCTACACCTTC
NA,TRBV9,TRBJ1-3,NA,CASSSEGFGNTIYF,TGTGCCAGCAGCTCGGAGGGGTTTGGAAACACCATATATTTT
NA,TRBV4-3,TRBJ1-2,TRBD1,CASSPTYGQGHYGYTF,TGCGCCAGCAGCCCCACCTACGGACAGGGTCACTATGGCTACACCTTC
once,TRBV5-4,TRBJ2-3,TRBD2,CASSPGLAGITDTQYF,TGTGCCAGCAGCCCGGGACTAGCGGGAATCACAGATACGCAGTATTTT
NA,TRBV10-2,TRBJ2-5,TRBD2,CASRTSGGHQETQYF,TGCGCCAGCAGGACTAGCGGGGGGCACCAAGAGACCCAGTACTTC
NA,TRBV6-4,TRBJ2-2,NA,CASSPGTLGGTGELFF,TGTGCCAGCAGCCCTGGCACCTTGGGGGGAACCGGGGAGCTGTTTTTT
NA,TRBV18,TRBJ2-5,TRBD2,CASSPPVYSGKETQYF,TGTGCCAGCTCACCACCGGTTTATAGCGGGAAAGAGACCCAGTACTTC
once,TRBV6-1,TRBJ1-2,NA,CASSGNSPYGYTF,TGTGCCAGCAGTGGCAACAGCCCCTATGGCTACACCTTC
few,TRBV9,TRBJ2-6,TRBD1,CASSVGDRRFGGANVLTF,TGTGCCAGCAGCGTAGGGGACAGGAGGTTTGGTGGGGCCAACGTCCTGACTTTC
NA,TRBV11-2,TRBJ2-5,TRBD1,CASSAGTATQETQYF,TGTGCCAGCAGCGCCGGGACAGCCACCCAAGAGACCCAGTACTTC
once,TRBV19,TRBJ1-1,NA,CASRGTAEAFF,TGTGCCAGTAGGGGGACGGCCGAAGCTTTCTTT
NA,TRBV5-1,TRBJ1-5,TRBD1,CASSFDRAGNQPQHF,TGCGCCAGCAGCTTCGACAGGGCTGGAAATCAGCCCCAGCATTTT
NA,TRBV30,TRBJ2-5,NA,CASASGPQQTQYF,TGTGCCTCCGCTAGTGGTCCCCAGCAGACCCAGTACTTC
NA,TRBV5-8,TRBJ1-1,TRBD1,CASSFSTGGIMNTEAFF,TGTGCCAGCAGCTTCTCGACAGGGGGTATCATGAACACTGAAGCTTTCTTT
NA,TRBV19,TRBJ1-3,TRBD1,CASRTGYNPGNTIYF,TGTGCCAGCAGGACAGGGTATAACCCTGGAAACACCATATATTTT
few,TRBV5-1,TRBJ2-6,TRBD1,CASSKGQGASGANVLTF,TGCGCCAGCAGCAAGGGACAGGGTGCCTCTGGGGCCAACGTCCTGACTTTC
NA,TRBV5-1,TRBJ2-2,NA,CAGRDQITGELFF,TGCGCCGGACGGGACCAAATAACCGGGGAGCTGTTTTTT
NA,TRBV4-3,TRBJ1-2,NA,CASSQDMGLLNGYTF,TGCGCCAGCAGCCAAGATATGGGACTCCTTAACGGCTACACCTTC
NA,TRBV7-2,TRBJ1-4,TRBD1,CASSPGQGIEKLFF,TGTGCCAGCAGCCCGGGACAGGGGATTGAAAAACTGTTTTTT
few,TRBV7-6,TRBJ2-3,TRBD2,CASSLFGGGADTQYF,TGTGCCAGCAGCTTATTCGGCGGGGGGGCAGATACGCAGTATTTT
once,TRBV19,TRBJ2-1,NA,CASSLGLYDYNEQFF,TGTGCCAGTAGCCTCGGACTGTACGACTACAATGAGCAGTTCTTC
few,TRBV18,TRBJ2-1,TRBD2,CASSPPLAGSSYNEQFF,TGTGCCAGCTCACCACCTCTAGCGGGGAGCTCCTACAATGAGCAGTTCTTC
NA,TRBV5-8,TRBJ1-5,NA,CASRYSGPSNQPQHF,TGTGCCAGCAGGTACTCAGGACCGAGTAATCAGCCCCAGCATTTT